A single sample is the source of the 17 T cell receptor beta chains below, sequenced in a study of CD8+CD57+ T cells in acquired aplastic anemia. The TCR beta profiling, which covered VDJ combination and CDR3 sequence, was carried out using genomic DNA as the template. In TCRdb, the reads were re-called with MiXCR into one record per CDR3 protein. Of 200,000 or so distinct CDR3 sequences in the sample, more than 45% were seen once. Individuals selected for sequencing had exhibited CD8+CD57+ cell expansion on flow cytometry. Sequenced input: sorted CD4+, CD8+, or CD8+CD57+ T cells (not recorded which) from PBMCs. The receptors shown here come from a human donor with aplastic anemia.

This clonotype was seen many times. The CDR3 DNA reads as TGCAGTGCTAGGGAGGACCTGAACACTGAAGCTTTCTTT. Its protein is CSAREDLNTEAFF. The chain is built from TRBV20-1 and TRBJ1-1, with D uncertain. The germline V gene encodes CDR1 DFQATT and CDR2 SNEGSKA (reference sequence). Trimming stripped 3 bases from V and 0 bases from J, with 8 bases between. The CDR3 contains 13 residues.

This clonotype was counted a few times. The CDR3 bases are TGTGCCAGCAGTTACTCGATATGGCGGGAGGGTGTAGCCGGGGAGCTGTTTTTT. This sequence encodes CASSYSIWREGVAGELFF. The rearrangement uses TRBV6-5 and TRBJ2-2; TRBD2 matches 9 bases. The V segment lost 0 bases and the J segment 6 bases; nucleotides outside the gene matches: 11. The germline gives CDR1 MNHEY, CDR2 SVGAGI. This CDR3 contains 18 residues.

This chain uses TRBV15 with TRBJ2-3; D might be TRBD1 (5 bases). V lost 1 base and J lost 1, with 9 bases in between. This CDR3 has 15 residues. Germline V gives CDR1 LNHNV, CDR2 YYDKDF (reference sequence). CDR3 protein: CATSRGRGGTDTQYF. CDR3 DNA sequence: TGTGCCACCAGCAGAGGTAGGGGCGGCACAGATACGCAGTATTTT.

Many counts were recorded for this clonotype. The chain recombines TRBV6-1 with TRBJ1-1; D possibly corresponds to TRBD1 (5 bases). Trimming removed 6 bases from V and 4 bases from J, with 24 bases in between. The CDR3 is 17 amino acids. Per germline, CDR1 MNHNS and CDR2 SASEGT. Here the CDR3 DNA reads TGTGCCAGCAGCCCGAGATCCCGGGGGGGGACGGGCACTGAAGCTTTCTTT. Its protein is CASSPRSRGGTGTEAFF.

The rearrangement links TRBV2 to TRBJ1-5; TRBD1 matches 11 bases. Germline V gives CDR1 SNHLY, CDR2 FYNNEI. CDR3 length equals 15 residues. Trimming took 9 bases from V and 2 from J; bases not matched to a gene: 6. The CDR3 DNA follows: TGTGCCAGTAGGACAGGGGGCACGGGCAATCAGCCCCAGCATTTT. This translates into CASRTGGTGNQPQHF.

This clonotype appeared many times. The chain employs TRBV9 and TRBJ2-3; 12 bases map to TRBD2. This CDR3 spans 18 amino acids. Germline CDR1 reads SGDLS; CDR2 reads YYNGEE. J was trimmed by 4 bases and V by 0 bases; bases with no gene match: 9. CDR3 sequence: CASSVDWSSGRGADTQYF. The CDR3, as DNA: TGTGCCAGCAGCGTAGATTGGTCTAGCGGGAGGGGCGCAGATACGCAGTATTTT.

In this sample, this clonotype turned up many times. The chain has TRBV24-1 and TRBJ1-5; 9 bases agree with TRBD1. The CDR3 is made up of 16 amino acids. CDR1 and CDR2 from the germline V gene are KGHDR and SFDVKD. The ends lost 6 bases at V and 3 bases at J; junction bases unmatched: 8. CDR3 loop: CATSTLGTGTNQPQHF. Written as DNA, the CDR3 is TGTGCCACCAGTACCTTAGGGACAGGGACCAATCAGCCCCAGCATTTT.

This clonotype was seen once. V usage is TRBV29-1 and J usage is TRBJ2-1; 13 nucleotides line up with TRBD2. The CDR3 is 14 residues long. Looked up from germline, CDR1 is SQVTM and CDR2 is ANQGSEA. CDR3 residues: CSLRRTSGSYEQFF. The DNA for the CDR3 is TGCAGTTTGAGGAGGACTAGCGGGAGCTATGAGCAGTTCTTC.

This clonotype came up once. This may arise from a read error, as a much more abundant clone is one base away. The CDR3 DNA follows: TGTGCCAGCAGGCAGGGGACTAGCGGCTACAATGAGCAGTTCTTC. Translation gives CASRQGTSGYNEQFF. The rearrangement links TRBV5-6 to TRBJ2-1; TRBD2 agrees at 11 bases. The CDR3 has 15 residues. V trimming: 5 bases; J trimming: 3 bases; junction bases outside the gene matches: 4. Germline lookup yields CDR1 SGHDT and CDR2 YYEEEE.

This chain connects TRBV20-1 to TRBJ1-2; TRBD1 agrees at 8 bases. Germline lookup yields CDR1 DFQATT and CDR2 SNEGSKA (reference sequence). V was clipped by 6 bases and J by 2 bases; unmatched bases: 11. The CDR3 sequence is 15 residues long. The CDR3 loop is CSAFQDRAANYGYTF. As DNA, the CDR3 is TGCAGTGCCTTCCAGGACAGGGCCGCGAACTATGGCTACACCTTC.

The chain employs TRBV15 and TRBJ1-1; the D is unclear. The length of the CDR3 is 13 residues. Trimming took off 0 bases at V and 8 bases at J, with 10 bases between the two ends. Germline V gene data show CDR1 as LNHNV and CDR2 as YYDKDF (reference sequence). In DNA form, the CDR3 reads TGTGCCACCAGCAGAGAGTGGGCTCGAGAAGCTTTCTTT. It encodes CATSREWAREAFF.

This chain uses TRBV24-1 with TRBJ1-5; 10 nucleotides match TRBD1. The CDR3 extends over 15 amino acids. V was pared by 4 bases and J by 5 bases, with 4 bases of the junction left unmatched. The germline gives CDR1 KGHDR, CDR2 SFDVKD. The CDR3 nucleotides are TGTGCCACCAGTGACACGACAGGGGGCGATCAGCCCCAGCATTTT. It translates to CATSDTTGGDQPQHF.

A remark on this clonotype: The CDR3 does not end in the conserved phenylalanine or tryptophan, so this is likely a read error. The chain is built from TRBV2 and TRBJ1-3, with a weak D call TRBD1 (6 bases). Trimming removed 8 bases at V and 1 base at J, with 9 bases between. From germline, CDR1 is SNHLY and CDR2 FYNNEI. This CDR3 comprises 13 residues. CDR3 protein: CASYRDSGNTIYI. For the CDR3, the DNA is TGTGCCAGCTACAGGGATTCTGGAAACACCATATATATT.

The chain couples TRBV2 to TRBJ1-2, with a possible D match to TRBD1 (6 bases). Looked up from germline, CDR1 is SNHLY and CDR2 is FYNNEI. Deletions cut 5 bases from V and 8 bases from J, with 15 bases between. This CDR3 spans 13 amino acids. CDR3 coding DNA: TGTGCCAGCAGTCGAGAGGGGGGACAAGGCTACACCTTC. It specifies CASSREGGQGYTF.

This clonotype has only one observation. The chain has TRBV20-1 and TRBJ2-1; D is perhaps TRBD2 (5 bases). This CDR3 has 13 residues. Between the trimmed V and J ends, which lost 4 bases and 6 bases, there was a span of 13 bases. Germline V gene lookup returns CDR1 DFQATT and CDR2 SNEGSKA (reference sequence). The CDR3 here is CSATRTQSNEQFF. In DNA, the CDR3 is TGCAGTGCTACAAGGACTCAGAGCAATGAGCAGTTCTTC.

This clonotype showed up many times. The chain uses TRBV9 and TRBJ2-2, with 10 bases identical to TRBD2. Trimming removed 0 bases from V and 5 bases from J; junction bases left unmatched: 7. The CDR3 runs to 17 residues. Germline CDR1 and CDR2: SGDLS and YYNGEE. The CDR3 protein is CASSVELAGFWTGELFF. The CDR3 DNA reads TGTGCCAGCAGCGTAGAACTAGCGGGATTCTGGACCGGGGAGCTGTTTTTT. Full variable domain (missing parts from reference TRBV9 and TRBJ2-2): DSGVTQTPKHLITATGQRVTLRCSPRSGDLSVYWYQQSLDQGLQFLIQYYNGEERAKGNILERFSAQQFPDLHSELNLSSLELGDSALYFCASSVELAGFWTGELFFGEGSRLTVL.

The rearrangement links TRBV19 to TRBJ2-2; 10 bases align to TRBD2. Trimming cost V 5 bases and J 5 bases; bases outside gene matches: 8. The germline gives CDR1 LNHDA, CDR2 SQIVND (reference sequence). The CDR3 runs to 16 residues. The CDR3 nucleotides are TGTGCCAGTAGTTTCCGGCTAGCGGGAGTGACCGGGGAGCTGTTTTTT. The encoded protein is CASSFRLAGVTGELFF.